The rows below give T cell receptor beta chains drawn from one sample of a study of T-cell reconstitution after alpha-beta-depleted transplantation in children. TCRdb re-analysed the PCR reads in MiXCR, keeping a single row per CDR3 protein. Found here are approximately 640,000 distinct CDR3 sequences, 16% of them singletons; the top ten hold approximately 1%. The material was PBMCs from the stem cell graft donor, obtained from the stem cell graft. The receptors derive from a human donor who donated a stem cell graft to a child with acute myeloid leukemia. The CDR3 runs from the conserved cysteine through the conserved F or W. D genes are given only for firm matches. Some rows have no size entry. The others give once, few or many, or a class for an expanded clone.

J gene	D gene	clone size	V gene	CDR3 DNA	CDR3 protein
TRBJ2-1	TRBD1	NA	TRBV5-1	TGCGCCAGCAGCTTGGGGAATAGGGGGCGAGGAGACACTCGGCTCTTC	CASSLGNRGRGDTRLF
TRBJ2-7	NA	NA	TRBV20-1	TGCAGTGCTACCCTTGGGCAGGGGCGGTACGAGCAGTACTTC	CSATLGQGRYEQYF
TRBJ2-2	NA	many	TRBV29-1	TGCAGCACTTGGAGCGAGGGGAACACCGGGGAGCTGTTTTTT	CSTWSEGNTGELFF
TRBJ2-5	TRBD1	few	TRBV29-1	TGCAGCGCTAGGGACAGCGAAGAGACCCAGTACTTC	CSARDSEETQYF
TRBJ1-2	NA	NA	TRBV27	TGTGCCAGCAGTCCGAACGGAGACAACTCCTATGGCTACACCTTC	CASSPNGDNSYGYTF
TRBJ2-5	NA	many	TRBV29-1	TGCAGCGTTCTCGGGGTCGAAGAGACCCAGTACTTC	CSVLGVEETQYF
TRBJ1-1	NA	many	TRBV7-2	TGTGCCAGCAGCTTAGCGGGGTTGGGCACTGAAGCTTTCTTT	CASSLAGLGTEAFF
TRBJ2-7	TRBD1	many	TRBV29-1	TGCAGCGTTGTAGTCTGGGACAGCCTCACCTACGAGCAGTACTTC	CSVVVWDSLTYEQYF
TRBJ1-5	NA	many	TRBV20-1	TGCAGTGCTCCAATGCCTGTGGGCGGCAATCAGCCCCAGCATTTT	CSAPMPVGGNQPQHF
TRBJ2-1	TRBD2	many	TRBV20-1	TGCAGTGCTACCTGGACTAGCGGGGGGTACAATGAGCAGTTCTTC	CSATWTSGGYNEQFF
TRBJ1-3	NA	few	TRBV12-3/TRBV12-4	TGTGCCAGCGGGAACATAGACTCTGGAAACACCATATATTTT	CASGNIDSGNTIYF
TRBJ2-3	NA	many	TRBV20-1	TGCAGTGCTAGCCTCAGCGGAGACACGCAGTATTTT	CSASLSGDTQYF
TRBJ1-2	NA	NA	TRBV7-9	TGTGCCAGCAGCTTTACAGGGAAAGGCTACACCTTC	CASSFTGKGYTF
TRBJ1-1	NA	NA	TRBV25-1	TGTGCCAGCGGAGACCCAACGGGGACTGAAGCTTTCTTT	CASGDPTGTEAFF
TRBJ2-3	NA	many	TRBV7-2	TGTGCCAGCAGCTTAGTTGGATTGGGGACAGATACGCAGTATTTT	CASSLVGLGTDTQYF
TRBJ1-6	NA	few	TRBV6-2/TRBV6-3	TGTGCCAGCGCCAGTCAGGGCTCCTATAATTCACCCCTCCACTTT	CASASQGSYNSPLHF
TRBJ1-6	TRBD1	NA	TRBV7-2	TGTGCCAGCAGCCGGGGACAGGGAACTTCACCCCTCCACTTT	CASSRGQGTSPLHF
TRBJ2-7	NA	NA	TRBV11-2	TGTGCCAGCAGCTTCCCCAGGGCAACCTACGAGCAGTACTTC	CASSFPRATYEQYF
TRBJ1-5	NA	NA	TRBV5-1	TGCGCCAGCAGCTTGCGTCTCCCCCGCTTCACGAATCAGCCCCAGCATTTT	CASSLRLPRFTNQPQHF
TRBJ2-7	NA	NA	TRBV7-9	TGTGCCAGCAGCCAGGGGGGATATTACGAGCAGTACTTC	CASSQGGYYEQYF
TRBJ1-5	NA	many	TRBV20-1	TGCAGTGCTTACCGGGGCCGCAGGGTAAACAATCAGCCCCAGCATTTT	CSAYRGRRVNNQPQHF
TRBJ1-5	NA	many	TRBV29-1	TGCAGCGTTGGCAGGGACCAGCCCCAGCATTTT	CSVGRDQPQHF
TRBJ2-7	NA	NA	TRBV29-1	TGCAGCGCTCGGACAGAGGGTCCCTACGAGCAGTACTTC	CSARTEGPYEQYF
TRBJ2-1	TRBD2	NA	TRBV6-1	TGTGCCAGTCGGGGGTCGGGACTAGCGGGGGGGAATGAGCAGTTCTTC	CASRGSGLAGGNEQFF
TRBJ1-2	TRBD1	many	TRBV29-1	TGCAGCGTTGAACAGGGGGCTGGCTACACCTTC	CSVEQGAGYTF
TRBJ2-5	NA	NA	TRBV14	TGTGCCAGCAGCCAAATTGGTTTTAGGGGAGAGACCCAGTACTTC	CASSQIGFRGETQYF
TRBJ2-1	NA	many	TRBV20-1	TGCAGTGCTAGCGGGGACAATGAGCAGTTCTTC	CSASGDNEQFF
TRBJ2-7	NA	many	TRBV6-6	TGTGCCAGCAGTCGTGCCTACGAGCAGTACTTC	CASSRAYEQYF
TRBJ2-3	NA	few	TRBV27	TGTGCCAGCAGTAGACGGACTATTATTCGGGCAGATACGCAGTATTTT	CASSRRTIIRADTQYF
TRBJ2-5	TRBD2	few	TRBV7-6	TGTGCCAGCAGCTTAGTTGGTAGCGGGCTCCAAGAGACCCAGTACTTC	CASSLVGSGLQETQYF
TRBJ1-6	NA	many	TRBV5-4	TGTGCCAGCAGCCTCCAGGGAACCGCTTCACCCCTCCACTTT	CASSLQGTASPLHF